The subject of this entry is one T cell receptor (beta chain). Libraries were prepared by immunoSEQ multiplex PCR; TCRdb keeps only in-frame clonotypes and omits some of them. The repertoire includes 300,000 to 350,000 clones, 80% to 90% of them detected once, and about 9.8% sits in the top ten. The data are from a study of blood T cell repertoires in COVID-19. The CDR3 runs to 14 residues. Germline V CDR1 and CDR2: SGHNT, YYREEE (reference sequence). V shed 4 bases, J shed 3 bases, and the junction held 4 bases outside the gene matches. Sequenced input: PBMCs or T cells enriched from blood (not recorded which). The chain employs TRBV5-4 and TRBJ1-3; 7 bases fit TRBD1. This sequence originates from a woman under 30 who had recovered from COVID-19. CDR3 DNA: TGTGCCAGCAGCATAGGACAGGTTGGAAACACCATATATTTT. Protein product: CASSIGQVGNTIYF.